This entry concerns a single T cell receptor beta chain. Its cognate antigen has yet to be identified. No much larger clone is present one base from it, and per-base qualities are unavailable. The sample's time point label, decoded: baseline, week 1 (first vaccination visit). The intended sense of this specimen's treatment or condition label: pre-vaccination baseline after standard-of-care therapy. Newly diagnosed WHO grade 3 or 4 IDH1-mutant astrocytomas showing loss of nuclear ATRX were present in the donors. The samples were drawn from NOA16, a multicentre, single-arm, open-label phase I trial in Germany that tested a mutant IDH1 peptide vaccine in humans for the first time. Visit V03 blood draws served as the baseline sample for immunogenicity testing. Genomic DNA for TCRB sequencing was isolated from EDTA blood with the DNeasy Blood and Tissue Kit. The sample originates from a study of a mutant IDH1 vaccine in newly diagnosed glioma (dated by TCRdb to the early 2020s). In terms of the full investigation: Of the roughly 32 treated patients, about 62% were male and roughly 38% were female, and a mean age of approximately 40 years was recorded. Prior to enrollment, patients had been given standard therapy consisting of radiotherapy alone, temozolomide alone, or radiochemotherapy with temozolomide, with the combination given to most patients. Longitudinal TCRB deep sequencing was performed for roughly 27 treated patients wherever samples were available for exploratory analyses. Peripheral blood was drawn at six visits: V03 (baseline), V05, V07, V10, V12 and V13.

Library preparation was by the immunoSEQ multiplex PCR assay. Rearranged TCR beta chain sequences were amplified with the hsTCRB Kit following the manufacturer's protocol. An Illumina MiSeq was used to sequence the TCRB libraries. The authors' analysis ran thus. The proprietary platform of the kit vendor was used for demultiplexing, trimming and gene mapping. TCRdb retrieved this table from immuneACCESS and kept in-frame rearrangements only. Not all clones are present; in checked studies, unresolved V genes account for under half, and no reason is known for the remainder. The DNA gave D and trimming, while V, J and clone size come from that table. The sample table contains around 89,000 clones; only one count was recorded for around 82% of them. The ten largest account for 7.4% of the sample. V and J are trimmed by 5 bases and 1 base, and the gene matches miss 3 bases of the junction. From a lookup of the germline V gene, CDR1 and CDR2 are SNHLY and FYNNEI. Measured from the cysteine to the phenylalanine, the CDR3 is 14 residues long. Only the CDR3 DNA is retained, 42 bases long and in frame from the first base.

Results the study describes overall, beyond this receptor: It was noted by the authors that analyses of patient blood samples could not be reproduced owing to sample limitations. Pseudoprogression seemed to be unrelated to changes in the top peripheral T cell clonotypes found by TCRB sequencing. Immune responses induced by the vaccine were seen in roughly 92% of patients across multiple MHC alleles. Selection of PBMC samples for TCRB deep sequencing was based on availability.

The sequence derives from a woman between 45 and 65 years old with glioma. Sequences were derived from PBMCs, sampled from a glioma patient treated with radiotherapy, temozolomide or both. The sequence is built from TRBV2 and TRBJ2-3; TRBD1 aligns with 7 central bases. The DNA sequence is as follows: TGTGCCAGCAGTTGGGACAGCCGCACAGATACGCAGTATTTT. The resulting protein is CASSWDSRTDTQYF.